The 9 T cell receptor beta chains below come from one sample, sequenced in a study of CD8 T cells in Susac syndrome. After extraction with the RNeasy kit, about 0.5 to 1 ug of the RNA was reverse transcribed using random hexamers. TCRdb reprocessed the immunoSEQ multiplex PCR reads with MiXCR, giving one entry per CDR3 protein. This sample has about 290,000 distinct CDR3 sequences, with 85% found just once. The sample was CD8+ T cells from PBMCs. The receptor source for this set is a human donor with multiple sclerosis.

The chain joins TRBV24-1 to TRBJ1-2; D possibly corresponds to TRBD1 (5 bases). The CDR3 has 14 residues. Trimming removed 4 bases from V and 4 bases from J, with 12 bases in between. Per germline, CDR1 KGHDR and CDR2 SFDVKD. The CDR3 sequence: CATSEDDRIYGYTF. As DNA, the CDR3 is TGTGCCACCAGTGAGGATGACAGAATCTATGGCTACACCTTC.

The J gene is TRBJ2-1, the V gene TRBV3-1; D is unresolved. V lost 4 bases and J 8 bases, leaving 18 bases between the germline ends. CDR3 length equals 15 residues. Germline CDR1 and CDR2: LGHDT and YNNKEL (reference sequence). CDR3 sequence: CASSPWVEGRDEQFF. DNA for the CDR3: TGTGCCAGCAGCCCCTGGGTGGAAGGGCGAGATGAGCAGTTCTTC.

The rearrangement uses TRBV6-2 or TRBV6-3 and TRBJ1-2; D ambiguous. Germline V gene lookup returns CDR1 MNHEY and CDR2 SVGEGT. Trimming cost V 0 bases and J 2 bases, with 13 bases left between them. The CDR3 is 16 amino acids. This CDR3 reads CASSYSTSHPNYGYTF. DNA of the CDR3: TGTGCCAGCAGTTACTCGACCAGCCACCCCAACTATGGCTACACCTTC.

This clonotype was seen once. The V gene is TRBV19, the J gene TRBJ1-1, with D perhaps matching TRBD1 (6 bases). Germline V gene lookup returns CDR1 LNHDA and CDR2 SQIVND (reference sequence). This CDR3 has 15 amino acids. Trimming took off 7 bases at V and 4 bases at J, with 19 bases between the two ends. The DNA for the CDR3 is TGTGCCAGTACCTTCCTTATGGGAGGGGGCACTGAAGCTTTCTTT. Its translation is CASTFLMGGGTEAFF.

V gene TRBV20-1 combines with J gene TRBJ2-7, with 8 bases matching TRBD2. The CDR3 totals 15 residues. Germline CDR1 and CDR2: DFQATT and SNEGSKA (reference sequence). V shed 0 bases, J shed 4 bases, and the junction held 8 bases outside the gene matches. CDR3 region: CSARDLAGGLYEQYF. The DNA for the CDR3 is TGCAGTGCTAGAGATCTGGCGGGAGGTTTATACGAGCAGTACTTC.

The chain joins TRBV29-1 to TRBJ2-3; 12 bases agree with TRBD2. V shed 5 bases and J 6 bases; nucleotides not matched to a gene: 12. This CDR3 has 16 residues. CDR1 SQVTM and CDR2 ANQGSEA come from the germline V gene. In nucleotides, the CDR3 is TGCAGCGTTCTTGACCCGACTAGCGGGAGTGCGGATACGCAGTATTTT. It is translated as CSVLDPTSGSADTQYF.

This clonotype has only one observation. V gene TRBV20-1 combines with J gene TRBJ1-1; TRBD1 might be the D (5 bases). From germline, CDR1 is DFQATT and CDR2 SNEGSKA (reference sequence). Trimming pared 3 bases from V and 6 bases from J, leaving 17 bases between. This CDR3 has 14 residues. The CDR3 reads CSASLQGIGAEAFF. Written as DNA, the CDR3 is TGCAGTGCTAGCCTCCAGGGAATAGGGGCTGAAGCTTTCTTT.

The DNA for the CDR3 is TGTGCCAGCAGCTTAGACTCGCACCCTGGAAACACCATATATTTT. Protein sequence: CASSLDSHPGNTIYF. J is TRBJ1-3 and V is TRBV11-2, with no clear D. The CDR3 is made up of 15 amino acids. The germline V and J ends were trimmed by 0 bases and 2 bases, with 8 bases remaining between them. Germline lookup yields CDR1 SGHAT and CDR2 FQNNGV.

The genes are TRBV20-1 and TRBJ1-2, with 10 positions matching TRBD1. The CDR3 has 14 amino acids. Trimming removed 5 bases from V and 4 bases from J; junction bases left unmatched: 7. In germline, CDR1 is DFQATT, CDR2 SNEGSKA (reference sequence). Written as DNA, the CDR3 is TGCAGTGCTTCAGGGACAGGGGATACCTATGGCTACACCTTC. Protein sequence: CSASGTGDTYGYTF.